This TCR beta chain was sequenced during a study of T-cell reconstitution after alpha-beta-depleted transplantation in children. Molecular barcoding with unique molecular identifiers was used for the TCRbeta library. MiXCR was run by TCRdb on the PCR reads, yielding one entry per CDR3 protein. The repertoire has 490,000 or so distinct CDR3 sequences, roughly an eighth of them found once; the top ten carry around 6.1%. V trimming: 6 bases; J trimming: 8 bases; junction bases outside the gene matches: 2. CDR3 length equals 12 residues. In this sample, this clonotype turned up many times. The rearrangement uses TRBV12-3 or TRBV12-4 and TRBJ1-3; 9 positions agree with TRBD1. The clonotype originates from a human donor who donated a stem cell graft to a child with combined immunodeficiency. The sample in question was PBMCs from the stem cell graft donor, obtained from the stem cell graft. The CDR3 is CASRQGADTIYF. As DNA, the CDR3 is TGTGCCAGCAGACAGGGGGCGGACACCATATATTTT.